These T cell receptor beta chains were read from a single sample in a study of immune characterization of retroperitoneal liposarcoma. Each CDR3 protein gets one entry after TCRdb re-called the PCR reads with MiXCR. The data show 8,500 to 13,000 distinct CDR3 sequences, around a quarter seen once. Source material: tumor tissue. The receptors were sampled from a male donor with retroperitoneal liposarcoma. Both conserved end residues are part of each CDR3. A D gene is named only where the DNA matches it firmly. Only part of the rows carry a size: once, few, many, or a class if the clone is expanded.

TRBJ2-5,-,TRBV7-1,-,12,TGTGCCAGCAGAGGGGGGACCCCTGAGCAGTACTTC,CASRGGTPEQYF
TRBJ2-5,-,TRBV27,-,13,TGTGCCAGCAGTCCTCGACCACGGGAGACCCAGTACTTC,CASSPRPRETQYF
TRBJ2-7,TRBD2,TRBV11-3,medium-sized,12,TGTGCCAGCGAGGGACTATCCTACGAGCAGTACTTC,CASEGLSYEQYF
TRBJ2-3,TRBD2,TRBV4-1,-,16,TGCGCCAGCAGCACCCGACTAGCGGCTAGCACAGATACGCAGTATTTT,CASSTRLAASTDTQYF
TRBJ2-3,-,TRBV11-3,few,12,TGTGCCAGCAGCTTAGGGACAGATACGCAGTATTTT,CASSLGTDTQYF
TRBJ1-5,-,TRBV6-1,medium-sized,14,TGTGCCAGCAGCGACAGCGGTAACAATCAGCCCCAGCATTTT,CASSDSGNNQPQHF
TRBJ2-1,-,TRBV7-6,medium-sized,14,TGTGCCAGCAGCGCGACGAGGAGGGACAATGAGCAGTTCTTC,CASSATRRDNEQFF
TRBJ1-2,-,TRBV6-4,-,16,TGTGCCAGCAAACAGACAGGTGGAGGGCAAGACTATGGCTACACCTTC,CASKQTGGGQDYGYTF
TRBJ2-5,-,TRBV6-1,medium-sized,12,TGTGCCAGTGGGCGGGTACAAGAGACCCAGTACTTC,CASGRVQETQYF
TRBJ2-5,TRBD2,TRBV7-8,many,17,TGTGCCAGCAGCCGTCCGGGGCGCGGGAGGATGGTGGAGACCCAGTACTTC,CASSRPGRGRMVETQYF
TRBJ1-2,-,TRBV27,-,12,TGTGCCAGCAGTCTGGTAGGCTATGGCTACACCTTC,CASSLVGYGYTF
TRBJ2-1,-,TRBV12-3/TRBV12-4,few,10,TGTGCCAGCAGCTTAAACCGGCAGTTCTTC,CASSLNRQFF
TRBJ1-4,-,TRBV12-3/TRBV12-4,many,15,TGTGCCAGCAGTTTAGCGCCCTCAACTAATGAAAAACTGTTTTTT,CASSLAPSTNEKLFF
TRBJ1-2,-,TRBV6-1,-,13,TGTGCCAGCGGGGTCCGGTGGGCGGAGGGCTACACCTTC,CASGVRWAEGYTF
TRBJ2-1,-,TRBV5-3,-,16,TGTGCCAGCAGCTTGGCCAAGCAGTACGCCCTAACGACCCAGTTCTTC,CASSLAKQYALTTQFF
TRBJ2-7,TRBD2,TRBV27,few,14,TGTGCCAGCAGACCGGGACTAGCGGTGTACGAGCAGTACTTC,CASRPGLAVYEQYF
TRBJ2-1,TRBD2,TRBV6-1,many,13,TGTGCCAGCAGCGGGGGGGGGAAAGAGACCCAGTTCTTC,CASSGGGKETQFF
TRBJ2-7,TRBD1,TRBV6-1,-,15,TGTGCCAGCAGTGAGAGTACAGGGGTCGGCTACGAGCAGTACTTC,CASSESTGVGYEQYF
TRBJ2-3,-,TRBV27,-,15,TGTGCCAGCAGTTTATCGCCGACCGGCATGGATACGCAGTATTTT,CASSLSPTGMDTQYF
TRBJ2-1,-,TRBV6-1,medium-sized,12,TGTGCCAGCGGCCCGGCTGGGGAGCTACCGTTCTTC,CASGPAGELPFF
TRBJ2-7,-,TRBV6-1,medium-sized,12,TGTGCCACATCCCCCGGAGGCTACGAGCAGTACTTC,CATSPGGYEQYF
TRBJ2-2,-,TRBV7-2,medium-sized,17,TGTGCCAGCAGCTTAGACGGGACATCGGGGGCCACCGGGGAGCTGTTTTTT,CASSLDGTSGATGELFF
TRBJ1-3,-,TRBV12-3/TRBV12-4,-,14,TGTGCCAGCAGTTTGGCAAGCCCTGGAAACACCATATATTTT,CASSLASPGNTIYF
TRBJ1-1,TRBD1,TRBV6-1,few,14,TGTGCCAGCAGGGGCCGATCAGGGGGCACTGAAGCTTTCTTT,CASRGRSGGTEAFF
TRBJ2-1,-,TRBV11-3,-,14,TGTGCCAGCAGCTCCAGGGCCCCATACAATGAGCAGTTCTTC,CASSSRAPYNEQFF
TRBJ2-4,-,TRBV27,many,18,TGTGCCAGCAGTTTAGGATCGGGCCCTAAAGGCGGCAAAAACATTCAGTACTTC,CASSLGSGPKGGKNIQYF
TRBJ2-5,TRBD2,TRBV7-9,medium-sized,16,TGTGCCAGCAGCTCCGGGACTAGCGGCTACGGAGAGACCCAGTACTTC,CASSSGTSGYGETQYF
TRBJ1-1,-,TRBV7-4,-,14,TGTGCCAGCCTCCTGGGCGTAGGAGCTACTGAAGCTTTCTTT,CASLLGVGATEAFF